This T cell receptor (beta chain) was identified in a study of cytomegalovirus exposure and HLA in healthy donors. Across the study: From about 170 million T cells, an earlier analysis saw roughly 100 million unique TCR beta sequences.

Researchers ran the PCR with 60 Vbeta and 13 Jbeta primers. The table came from immunoSEQ multiplex PCR; TCRdb's copy has only in-frame clones and leaves some out. The table shows 99,000 or so clones, with approximately 14% occurring only once. For this clone: Its specificity is not known.

General study results and limits: Cytomegalovirus-associated TCR beta chains were listed, numbering some 180. Analyses of presence and absence presupposed an approximately uniform sequencing depth across donors.

This CDR3 region has 15 residues. The V gene lost 7 bases and the J gene lost 7 bases, with 20 bases spanning the gap. Germline CDR1 reads SGHTA; CDR2 reads FQGNSA. The sequencing sample was made of PBMCs. This receptor was identified in a female donor in good health and CMV-seronegative. The chain recombines TRBV7-2 with TRBJ1-5; no clear D. The CDR3 here is CASKEEAAAKQPQHF. The CDR3 bases are TGTGCCAGCAAAGAGGAGGCGGCAGCCAAACAGCCCCAGCATTTT.